Sequencing of this TCR beta chain was carried out in a study of T cell repertoires in cytomegalovirus infection. Trimming removed 2 bases from V and 1 base from J, with 9 bases in between. CDR3 size: 15 residues. The V gene's germline CDR1 is SGHTA and CDR2 FQGNSA. MiXCR, applied by TCRdb to the reads, yields one record per CDR3 protein. Here the sample spans around 130,000 distinct CDR3 sequences, 20% to 30% being singletons. The sample holds many counts of this clonotype. Its cognate antigen is unknown. The clonotype comes from a human donor in good health (CMV status not recorded). Some clones in this sample may be carry-over from other donors' samples. The specimen sequenced was PBMCs, sequenced either directly or after in vitro stimulation (not recorded which). The chain recombines TRBV7-2 with TRBJ2-1; D may be TRBD1 or TRBD2 (5 bases each). Here the CDR3 DNA reads TGTGCCAGCAGCTTAATGGGGGAGTCCTACAATGAGCAGTTCTTC. It is translated as CASSLMGESYNEQFF. The whole variable domain, remainder taken from reference TRBV7-2 and TRBJ2-1, is GAGVSQSPSNKVTEKGKDVELRCDPISGHTALYWYRQSLGQGLEFLIYFQGNSAPDKSGLPSDRFSAERTGGSVSTLTIQRTQQEDSAVYLCASSLMGESYNEQFFGPGTRLTVL.